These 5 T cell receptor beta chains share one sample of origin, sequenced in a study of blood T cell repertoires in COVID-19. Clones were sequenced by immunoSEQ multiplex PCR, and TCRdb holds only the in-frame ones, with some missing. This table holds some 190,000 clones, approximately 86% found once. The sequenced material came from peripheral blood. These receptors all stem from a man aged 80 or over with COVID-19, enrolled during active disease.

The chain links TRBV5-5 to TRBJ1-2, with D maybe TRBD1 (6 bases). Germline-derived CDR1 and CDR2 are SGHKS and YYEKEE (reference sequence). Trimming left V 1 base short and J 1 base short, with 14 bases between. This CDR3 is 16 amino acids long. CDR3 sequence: CASSLLYRDNNYGYTF. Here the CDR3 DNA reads TGTGCCAGCAGCTTGCTTTACCGGGACAATAACTATGGCTACACCTTC.

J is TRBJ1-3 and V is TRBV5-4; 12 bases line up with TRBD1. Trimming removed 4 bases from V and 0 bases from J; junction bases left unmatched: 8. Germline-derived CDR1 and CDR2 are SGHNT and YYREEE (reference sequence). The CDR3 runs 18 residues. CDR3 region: CASSTGTGGPSSGNTIYF. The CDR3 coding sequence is TGTGCCAGCAGCACCGGGACAGGGGGCCCAAGCTCTGGAAACACCATATATTTT.

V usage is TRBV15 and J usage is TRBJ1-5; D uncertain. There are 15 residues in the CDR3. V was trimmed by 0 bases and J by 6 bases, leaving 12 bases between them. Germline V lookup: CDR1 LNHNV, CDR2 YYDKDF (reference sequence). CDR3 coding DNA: TGTGCCACCAGCAGAGAGGACTTTTTGGGTCAGCCCCAGCATTTT. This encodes CATSREDFLGQPQHF. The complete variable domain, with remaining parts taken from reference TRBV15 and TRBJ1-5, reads DAMVIQNPRYQVTQFGKPVTLSCSQTLNHNVMYWYQQKSSQAPKLLFHYYDKDFNNEADTPDNFQSRRPNTSFCFLDIRSPGLGDTAMYLCATSREDFLGQPQHFGDGTRLSIL.

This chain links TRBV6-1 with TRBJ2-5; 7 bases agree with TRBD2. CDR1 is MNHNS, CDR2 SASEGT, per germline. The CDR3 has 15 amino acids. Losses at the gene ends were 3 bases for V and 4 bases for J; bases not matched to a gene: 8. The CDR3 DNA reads TGTGCCAGCAGTGAGGTGGGGGGGAGGGGAGAGACCCAGTACTTC. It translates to CASSEVGGRGETQYF.

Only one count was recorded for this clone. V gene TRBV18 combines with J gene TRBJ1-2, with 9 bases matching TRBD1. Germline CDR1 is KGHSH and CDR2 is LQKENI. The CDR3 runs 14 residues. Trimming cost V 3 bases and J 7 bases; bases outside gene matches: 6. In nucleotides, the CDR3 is TGTGCCAGCTCACCGAAAGGGACAGGGAGTGGCTACACCTTC. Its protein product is CASSPKGTGSGYTF.